The sequence of this T cell receptor beta chain was determined in a study of blood T cell repertoires in COVID-19. About the research overall: Specimens from acute and convalescent COVID-19 originated in the United States, Italy and Spain. PBMCs, B-cell-depleted T cells, or T cells provided the cDNA or gDNA that made up the material.

Trimming stripped 0 bases from V and 3 bases from J, with 6 bases between. The CDR3 runs 13 residues. The germline V gene has CDR1 LNHNV and CDR2 YYDKDF (reference sequence). Per the original data handling: Counts of nucleated cells, estimated from reference gene primer amplification, were obtained. Profiling relied on immunoSEQ multiplex PCR, and the TCRdb table lists in-frame clones only, not all of them. That table furnishes V, J and clone size, whereas the DNA furnished D and trimming. There are a few hundred thousand clones in the sample; about 82% occur only once, and 4.1% lies in the top ten. This chain joins TRBV15 and TRBJ2-7; D gene unclear. What was sequenced was peripheral blood. The receptor's source is a woman between 45 and 65 years old with active or convalescent COVID-19. The CDR3 loop reads CATSRDRDYEQYF. CDR3 DNA sequence: TGTGCCACCAGCAGAGATCGAGACTACGAGCAGTACTTC.